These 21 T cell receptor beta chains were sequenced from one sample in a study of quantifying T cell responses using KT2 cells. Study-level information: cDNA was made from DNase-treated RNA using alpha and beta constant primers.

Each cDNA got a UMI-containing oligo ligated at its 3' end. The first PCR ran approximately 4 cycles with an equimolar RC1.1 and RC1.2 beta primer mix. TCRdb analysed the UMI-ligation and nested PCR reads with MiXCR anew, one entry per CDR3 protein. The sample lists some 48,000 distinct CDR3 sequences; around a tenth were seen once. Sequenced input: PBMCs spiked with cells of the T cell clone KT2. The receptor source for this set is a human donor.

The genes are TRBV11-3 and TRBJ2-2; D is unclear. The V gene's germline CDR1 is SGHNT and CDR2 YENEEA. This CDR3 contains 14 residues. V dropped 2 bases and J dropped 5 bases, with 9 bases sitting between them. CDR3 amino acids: CASSLLLGTGELFF. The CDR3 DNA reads TGTGCCAGCAGCTTATTGTTGGGAACCGGGGAGCTGTTTTTT.

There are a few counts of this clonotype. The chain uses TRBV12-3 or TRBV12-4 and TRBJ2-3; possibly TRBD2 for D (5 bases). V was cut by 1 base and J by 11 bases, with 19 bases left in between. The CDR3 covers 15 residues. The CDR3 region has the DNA TGTGCCAGCAGTTTAGGAGCGTATCGAGGGTCAGAGCAGTATTTT. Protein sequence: CASSLGAYRGSEQYF.

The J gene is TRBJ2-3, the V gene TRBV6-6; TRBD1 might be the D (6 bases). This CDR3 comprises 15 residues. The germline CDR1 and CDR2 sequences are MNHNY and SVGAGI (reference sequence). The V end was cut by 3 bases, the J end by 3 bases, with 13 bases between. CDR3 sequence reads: CASSYGPGETDTQYF. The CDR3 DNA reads TGTGCCAGCAGTTATGGCCCAGGGGAGACAGATACGCAGTATTTT.

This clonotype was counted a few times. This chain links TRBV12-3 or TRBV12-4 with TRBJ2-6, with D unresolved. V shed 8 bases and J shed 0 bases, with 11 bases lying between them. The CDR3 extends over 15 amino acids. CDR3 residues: CASGDLSSGANVLTF. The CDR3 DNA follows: TGTGCCAGCGGGGATCTTAGCTCTGGGGCCAACGTCCTGACTTTC.

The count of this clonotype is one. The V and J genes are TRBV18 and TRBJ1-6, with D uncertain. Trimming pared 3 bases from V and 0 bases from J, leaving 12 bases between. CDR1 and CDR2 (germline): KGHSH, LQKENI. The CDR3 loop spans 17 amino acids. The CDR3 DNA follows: TGTGCCAGCTCACCGTCAGCGCGGAGCTCCTATAATTCACCCCTCCACTTT. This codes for CASSPSARSSYNSPLHF.

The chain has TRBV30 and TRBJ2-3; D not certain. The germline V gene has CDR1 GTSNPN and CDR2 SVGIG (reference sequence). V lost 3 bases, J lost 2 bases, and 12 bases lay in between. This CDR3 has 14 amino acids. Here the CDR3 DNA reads TGTGCCTGGAGCCTCAACCTAAACACAGATACGCAGTATTTT. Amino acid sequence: CAWSLNLNTDTQYF.

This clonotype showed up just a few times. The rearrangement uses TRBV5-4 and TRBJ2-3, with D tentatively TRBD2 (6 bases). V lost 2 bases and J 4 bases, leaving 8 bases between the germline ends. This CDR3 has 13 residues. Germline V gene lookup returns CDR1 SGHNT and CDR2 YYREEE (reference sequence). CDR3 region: CASSFRRADTQYF. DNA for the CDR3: TGTGCCAGCAGCTTCAGGAGGGCAGATACGCAGTATTTT.

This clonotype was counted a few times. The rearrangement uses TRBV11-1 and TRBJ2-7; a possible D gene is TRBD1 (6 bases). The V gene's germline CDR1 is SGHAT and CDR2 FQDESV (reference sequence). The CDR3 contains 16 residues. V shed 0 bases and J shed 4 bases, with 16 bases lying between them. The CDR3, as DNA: TGTGCCAGCAGCTTAGCGGCGATGTCCAGGGGTTACGAGCAGTACTTC. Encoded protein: CASSLAAMSRGYEQYF. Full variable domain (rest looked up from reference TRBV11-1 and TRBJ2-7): EAEVAQSPRYKITEKSQAVAFWCDPISGHATLYWYRQILGQGPELLVQFQDESVVDDSQLPKDRFSAERLKGVDSTLKIQPAELGDSAMYLCASSLAAMSRGYEQYFGPGTRLTVT.

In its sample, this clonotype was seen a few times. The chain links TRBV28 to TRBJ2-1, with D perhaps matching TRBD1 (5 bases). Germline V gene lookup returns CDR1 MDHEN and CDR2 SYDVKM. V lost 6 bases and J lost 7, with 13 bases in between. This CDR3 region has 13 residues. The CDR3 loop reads CASRTRGSNEQFF. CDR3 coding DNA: TGTGCCAGCAGGACAAGGGGTTCTAATGAGCAGTTCTTC.

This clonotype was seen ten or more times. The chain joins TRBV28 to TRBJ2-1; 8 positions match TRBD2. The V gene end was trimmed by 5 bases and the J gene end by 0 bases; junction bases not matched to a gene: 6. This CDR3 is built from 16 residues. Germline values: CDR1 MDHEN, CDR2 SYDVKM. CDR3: CASSPPGGSSYNEQFF. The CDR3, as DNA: TGTGCCAGCAGTCCCCCGGGAGGGAGCTCCTACAATGAGCAGTTCTTC.

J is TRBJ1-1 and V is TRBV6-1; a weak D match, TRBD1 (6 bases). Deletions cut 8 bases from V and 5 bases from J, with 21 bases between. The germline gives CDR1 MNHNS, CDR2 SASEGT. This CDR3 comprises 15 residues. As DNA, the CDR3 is TGTGCCAGCTTTCGAGGGGGGCTGATTATTACTGAAGCTTTCTTT. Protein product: CASFRGGLIITEAFF.

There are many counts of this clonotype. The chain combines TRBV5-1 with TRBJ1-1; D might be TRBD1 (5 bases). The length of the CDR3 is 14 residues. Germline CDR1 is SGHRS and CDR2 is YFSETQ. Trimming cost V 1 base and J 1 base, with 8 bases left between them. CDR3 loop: CASSLQGTNTEAFF. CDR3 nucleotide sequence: TGCGCCAGCAGCTTGCAGGGAACGAACACTGAAGCTTTCTTT.

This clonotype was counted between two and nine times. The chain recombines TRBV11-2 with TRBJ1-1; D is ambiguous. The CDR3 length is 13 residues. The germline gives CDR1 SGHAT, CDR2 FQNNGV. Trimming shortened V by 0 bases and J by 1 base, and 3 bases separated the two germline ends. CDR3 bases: TGTGCCAGCAGCTTAGAATGGAACACTGAAGCTTTCTTT. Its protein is CASSLEWNTEAFF.

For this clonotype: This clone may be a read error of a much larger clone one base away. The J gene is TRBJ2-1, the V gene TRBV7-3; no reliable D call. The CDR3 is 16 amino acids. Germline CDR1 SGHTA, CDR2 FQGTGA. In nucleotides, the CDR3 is TGTGCCAGCAGCTTTCAGGCCTGGGCCACCTACAATGAGCAGCTCTTC. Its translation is CASSFQAWATYNEQLF. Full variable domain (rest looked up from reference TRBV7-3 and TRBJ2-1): GAGVSQTPSNKVTEKGKYVELRCDPISGHTALYWYRQSLGQGPEFLIYFQGTGAADDSGLPNDRFFAVRPEGSVSTLKIQRTERGDSAVYLCASSFQAWATYNEQLFGPGTRLTVL.

CDR3 DNA: TGTGCCAGCAGTGAATTAGAATACGAGCAGTACTTC. Translating gives CASSELEYEQYF. This chain links TRBV6-1 with TRBJ2-7; D gene uncertain. Trimming pared 2 bases from V and 4 bases from J, leaving 6 bases between. Germline V gene sequence: CDR1 MNHNS, CDR2 SASEGT. The CDR3 runs 12 residues.

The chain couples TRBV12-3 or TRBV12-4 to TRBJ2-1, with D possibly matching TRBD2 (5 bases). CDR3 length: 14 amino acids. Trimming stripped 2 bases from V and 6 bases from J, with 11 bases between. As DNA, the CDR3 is TGTGCCAGCAGTTTATCAGGAGGTGGCAATGAGCAGTTCTTC. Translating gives CASSLSGGGNEQFF.

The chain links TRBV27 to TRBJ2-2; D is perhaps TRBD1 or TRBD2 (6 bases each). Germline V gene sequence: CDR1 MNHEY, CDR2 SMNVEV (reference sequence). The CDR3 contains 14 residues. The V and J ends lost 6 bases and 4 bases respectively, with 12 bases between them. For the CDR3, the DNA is TGTGCCAGCAGCCGAGGGGGGTTCACCGGGGAGCTGTTTTTT. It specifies CASSRGGFTGELFF.

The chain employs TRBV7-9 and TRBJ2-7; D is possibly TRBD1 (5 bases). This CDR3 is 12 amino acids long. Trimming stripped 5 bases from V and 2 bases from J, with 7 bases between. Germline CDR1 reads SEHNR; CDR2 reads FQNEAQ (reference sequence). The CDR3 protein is CASSTRAYEQYF. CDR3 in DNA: TGTGCCAGCAGCACCAGGGCCTACGAGCAGTACTTC.

The CDR3 nucleotides read TGTGCCAGCTCACCAAGCCTGGGCACTGAGGATGAGCAGTTCTTC. This translates into CASSPSLGTEDEQFF. This chain joins TRBV18 and TRBJ2-1; D gene ambiguous. Germline assignment: CDR1 KGHSH and CDR2 LQKENI. V lost 2 bases and J lost 8, with 16 bases in between. The CDR3 consists of 15 residues.

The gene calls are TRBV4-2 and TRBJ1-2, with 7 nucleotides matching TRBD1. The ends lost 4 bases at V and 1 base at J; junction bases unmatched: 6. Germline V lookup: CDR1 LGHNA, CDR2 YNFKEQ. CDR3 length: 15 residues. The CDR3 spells CASSPPGQLNYGYTF. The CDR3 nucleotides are TGTGCCAGCAGCCCACCGGGACAGCTTAACTATGGCTACACCTTC.

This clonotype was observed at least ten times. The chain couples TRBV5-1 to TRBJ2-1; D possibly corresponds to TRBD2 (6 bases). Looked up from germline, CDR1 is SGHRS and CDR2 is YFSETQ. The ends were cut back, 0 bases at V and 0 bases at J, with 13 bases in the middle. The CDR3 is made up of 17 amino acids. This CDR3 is CASSLALARRSYNEQFF. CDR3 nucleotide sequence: TGCGCCAGCAGCTTGGCCCTAGCGCGTCGCTCCTACAATGAGCAGTTCTTC.